Sequencing of this TCR beta chain was carried out in a study of blood T cell repertoires in COVID-19. Study-wide background: There were acute and convalescent COVID-19 samples, and they came from the United States, Italy and Spain. Sources were T cells, B-cell-depleted T cells, or PBMCs; the material itself was cDNA or gDNA.

Authors' analysis steps: Reference gene primer amplification gave estimated nucleated cell counts. Sequencing was performed with immunoSEQ multiplex PCR; in TCRdb, only in-frame clones are kept and a portion is missing. V and J calls and clone size are copied from that table; D and trimming were computed from the DNA. The sample includes some 73,000 clones, more than 65% of them seen just once. The CDR3 loop spans 13 amino acids. CDR1 and CDR2 from the germline V gene are SGHVS and FQNEAQ. V lost 5 bases and J lost 8; bases outside the gene matches: 7. This sequence was found in a human donor in a cohort sampled during active COVID-19. Sequenced sample: peripheral blood. The chain is built from TRBV7-8 and TRBJ1-1; TRBD1 agrees at 8 bases. The CDR3 loop is CASSPNRDREAFF. The CDR3 DNA reads TGTGCCAGCAGCCCAAACCGGGACAGGGAAGCTTTCTTT.